Sequencing of this TCR beta chain was carried out in a study of T cell clones after liver transplantation. For the study at large: Samples came from ITN030ST, which attempted immunosuppression withdrawal within 2 years of liver transplantation. TCRbeta sequencing after a pre-transplant mixed lymphocyte reaction identified graft-donor-reactive clones, later tracked in post-transplant blood. Samples came pre-transplant, pre-randomization before withdrawal, and post-randomization after withdrawal ended. As an antigen-independent comparator, third-party-reactive TCRbeta sequences came from pre-transplant mixed lymphocyte reactions.

The V gene end was trimmed by 7 bases and the J gene end by 4 bases; junction bases not matched to a gene: 9. This CDR3 is 15 amino acids long. CDR1 is SGHRS and CDR2 is YFSETQ in the germline V gene. Sequencing used immunoSEQ multiplex PCR; TCRdb keeps in-frame clones, though not all of them. The sample includes approximately 68,000 clones, 75% to 85% seen only once; the top ten take about 0.6%. This sample comprised CD4+ T cells from blood, obtained before liver transplant. This sequence was found in a human donor who received a liver transplant. The rearrangement links TRBV5-1 to TRBJ2-1; 9 nucleotides match TRBD2. This CDR3 reads CASHAGGMGYNEQFF. The CDR3 region has the DNA TGCGCCAGCCACGCGGGGGGGATGGGTTACAATGAGCAGTTCTTC.